One sample yielded the 31 T cell receptor beta chains listed below, sequenced in a study of T cell responses to AZD1222 COVID-19 vaccine. Assay used: immunoSEQ multiplex PCR; TCRdb lists only in-frame clones, some missing. In the table there are about 150,000 clones, approximately 84% of which are singletons. This specimen was peripheral blood, taken on day 0 of AZD1222 vaccination. These receptors were obtained from an adult in good health.

V gene TRBV28 combines with J gene TRBJ1-2, with D perhaps matching TRBD1 (6 bases). The CDR3 consists of 14 residues. Germline assignment: CDR1 MDHEN and CDR2 SYDVKM. V was cut by 4 bases and J by 4 bases, with 13 bases left in between. CDR3 in DNA: TGTGCCAGCAGTTCGACAGGAGCCGTCTATGGCTACACCTTC. It encodes CASSSTGAVYGYTF.

In its sample, this clone was seen once. This chain joins TRBV20-1 and TRBJ1-4, with TRBD1 identical over 10 bases. Trimming took 3 bases from V and 8 from J; bases not matched to a gene: 6. The CDR3 spans 14 residues. In germline, CDR1 is DFQATT, CDR2 SNEGSKA (reference sequence). CDR3 in amino acids: CSASIGTGVEKLFF. Here the CDR3 DNA reads TGCAGTGCTAGTATCGGGACAGGGGTCGAAAAACTGTTTTTT.

This clone was detected only once. This chain links TRBV2 with TRBJ1-1; 10 bases align to TRBD1. Germline CDR1 SNHLY, CDR2 FYNNEI. With V trimmed by 5 bases and J by 5 bases, 5 bases remained unmatched. The CDR3 is 14 residues long. This chain's CDR3 is CASSWDRGRTEAFF. The CDR3 nucleotides are TGTGCCAGCAGTTGGGACAGGGGAAGGACTGAAGCTTTCTTT.

This clone was seen more than once but under ten times. The chain recombines TRBV12-5 with TRBJ1-1; 9 bases are a match to TRBD1. The CDR3 extends over 14 amino acids. V lost 5 bases to trimming and J lost 3 bases; unmatched junction nucleotides: 4. From germline, CDR1 is LGHNT and CDR2 FRNRAP. The CDR3 DNA sequence: TGTGCTAGTGGTCTCCGACAGGGGGACACTGAAGCTTTCTTT. Its translation: CASGLRQGDTEAFF.

Comments on this clone: Other nucleotide sequences in the sample specify the same CDR3. The chain combines TRBV12-3 or TRBV12-4 with TRBJ1-5, with D possibly matching TRBD1 (5 bases). This CDR3 spans 13 amino acids. The V gene lost 3 bases and the J gene lost 4 bases, with 7 bases spanning the gap. CDR3 bases: TGTGCCAGCAGTTTCGGGGGGAATCAGCCCCAGCATTTT. This codes for CASSFGGNQPQHF.

The CDR3 loop is CASSSTGTSNEKLFF. The CDR3, as DNA: TGTGCCAGCAGCTCCACCGGGACATCCAATGAAAAACTGTTTTTT. J is TRBJ1-4 and V is TRBV7-3, with D maybe TRBD1 (6 bases). Germline V lookup: CDR1 SGHTA, CDR2 FQGTGA. The CDR3 length is 15 residues. V lost 4 bases to trimming and J lost 5 bases, with 14 bases between them.

The chain carries TRBV6-1 and TRBJ1-1, with D hard to call. V lost 3 bases and J 4 bases, leaving 9 bases between the germline ends. The V gene's germline CDR1 is MNHNS and CDR2 SASEGT. The CDR3 runs to 13 residues. In DNA, the CDR3 is TGTGCCAGCAGTGACCGGAAGGGCACTGAAGCTTTCTTT. Translating gives CASSDRKGTEAFF.

The chain is built from TRBV2 and TRBJ1-2; no definite D call. CDR1 is SNHLY and CDR2 is FYNNEI in the germline V gene. The CDR3 is 14 amino acids. Trimming left V 6 bases short and J 0 bases short, with 11 bases between. The CDR3 bases are TGTGCCAGCAGCGCCGCCAGAACTAACTATGGCTACACCTTC. The encoded protein is CASSAARTNYGYTF.

The V call is TRBV27, the J call TRBJ1-1; D possibly corresponds to TRBD1 (5 bases). There are 16 residues in the CDR3. CDR1 is MNHEY, CDR2 SMNVEV, per germline (reference sequence). Trimming pared 5 bases from V and 0 bases from J, leaving 16 bases between. The CDR3 nucleotides are TGTGCCAGCAGTGGAAGGAGACAGCTAATGAACACTGAAGCTTTCTTT. This sequence encodes CASSGRRQLMNTEAFF.

This clone has a handful of counts. This CDR3 is also generated by other DNA sequences in the sample. The chain recombines TRBV19 with TRBJ1-1, with 11 bases matching TRBD1. V lost 6 bases and J lost 5; bases outside the gene matches: 2. Per the germline V gene, CDR1 is LNHDA and CDR2 is SQIVND (reference sequence). The CDR3 is made up of 13 amino acids. CDR3 sequence: CASRDRGRTEAFF. The CDR3 region has the DNA TGTGCCAGTAGGGACAGGGGGCGGACTGAAGCTTTCTTT.

The chain recombines TRBV28 with TRBJ1-1; D is perhaps TRBD1 (5 bases). The V end was cut by 3 bases, the J end by 6 bases, with 8 bases between. Germline-derived CDR1 and CDR2 are MDHEN and SYDVKM. The CDR3 extends over 12 amino acids. As DNA, the CDR3 is TGTGCCAGCAGTTTGGGGACTTCTGAAGCTTTCTTT. Residues: CASSLGTSEAFF.

The genes are TRBV6-5 and TRBJ1-5; 8 bases agree with TRBD1. Germline V gene sequence: CDR1 MNHEY, CDR2 SVGAGI. This CDR3 spans 14 amino acids. V lost 6 bases and J lost 5; bases outside the gene matches: 6. CDR3: CASRTGASHQPQHF. The CDR3 bases are TGTGCCAGCAGGACAGGGGCATCTCATCAGCCCCAGCATTTT.

V gene TRBV7-9 combines with J gene TRBJ2-2; no clear D. Germline V lookup: CDR1 SEHNR, CDR2 FQNEAQ (reference sequence). The V and J ends lost 6 bases and 5 bases respectively, with 4 bases between them. The length of the CDR3 is 11 residues. CDR3 sequence reads: CASRVTGELFF. The CDR3 DNA follows: TGTGCCAGCAGGGTTACCGGGGAGCTGTTTTTT.

The V call is TRBV28, the J call TRBJ2-3; TRBD2 might be the D (7 bases). CDR3 length: 16 amino acids. Per the germline V gene, CDR1 is MDHEN and CDR2 is SYDVKM. V was clipped by 6 bases and J by 6 bases, with 22 bases between them. The CDR3 reads CASREIGGGPGDTQYF. For the CDR3, the DNA is TGTGCCAGCAGAGAAATTGGGGGGGGCCCCGGGGATACGCAGTATTTT.

This clone showed up just once. This chain joins TRBV28 and TRBJ1-5; a weak D match, TRBD1 (6 bases). CDR1 is MDHEN and CDR2 is SYDVKM in the germline V gene. V was trimmed by 2 bases and J by 3 bases, leaving 14 bases between them. The CDR3 sequence is 16 residues long. The chain's CDR3 is CASSLGTGGHNQPQHF. CDR3 coding DNA: TGTGCCAGCAGTTTAGGGACGGGGGGACACAATCAGCCCCAGCATTTT.

The chain combines TRBV28 with TRBJ2-6; TRBD1 matches at 10 bases. V trimming: 9 bases; J trimming: 2 bases; junction bases outside the gene matches: 7. Germline V CDR1 and CDR2: MDHEN, SYDVKM. The CDR3 is 16 residues long. In DNA, the CDR3 is TGTGCCAGTTTCGACAGGGGGCGGGCTGGGGCCAACGTCCTGACTTTC. Translation: CASFDRGRAGANVLTF.

The rearrangement joins TRBV5-4 to TRBJ2-2; TRBD2 agrees at 7 bases. CDR3 length equals 15 residues. V was pared by 3 bases and J by 6 bases, with 8 bases of the junction left unmatched. From germline, CDR1 is SGHNT and CDR2 YYREEE (reference sequence). The CDR3 here is CASSSGGREAGELFF. CDR3 nucleotides: TGTGCCAGCAGCTCGGGGGGAAGAGAGGCCGGGGAGCTGTTTTTT.

The chain has TRBV28 and TRBJ1-1, with D tentatively TRBD1 (6 bases). V shed 2 bases and J shed 0 bases, with 7 bases lying between them. CDR3 length: 14 residues. Germline V CDR1 and CDR2: MDHEN, SYDVKM. The chain's CDR3 is CASSLGGLNTEAFF. The CDR3 coding sequence is TGTGCCAGCAGTTTAGGGGGGCTGAACACTGAAGCTTTCTTT.

This clone has just one count. The genes are TRBV3-1 (or the pseudogene TRBV3-2) and TRBJ1-6, with 10 nucleotides matching TRBD1. This CDR3 has 14 residues. Trimming took 2 bases from V and 10 from J; bases not matched to a gene: 2. Germline values: CDR1 LGHDT, CDR2 YNNKEL (reference sequence). CDR3 loop: CASSQRDRGSPLHF. The CDR3 DNA reads as TGTGCCAGCAGCCAACGGGACAGGGGATCACCCCTCCACTTT.

There are a few counts of this clone. This chain links TRBV28 with TRBJ1-1, with TRBD1 matching over 10 bases. This CDR3 contains 15 residues. Looked up from germline, CDR1 is MDHEN and CDR2 is SYDVKM. The junction had 3 bases not matched to a gene; V was cut back by 0 bases and J by 5 bases. This chain's CDR3 is CASSLWGQGRTEAFF. CDR3 sequence (DNA): TGTGCCAGCAGTTTATGGGGACAGGGGCGAACTGAAGCTTTCTTT.

The chain has TRBV9 and TRBJ2-1; D perhaps matches TRBD2 (5 bases). Germline lookup yields CDR1 SGDLS and CDR2 YYNGEE. There are 13 residues in the CDR3. Trimming took 3 bases from V and 9 from J, leaving 13 bases between them. DNA of the CDR3: TGTGCCAGCAGCGGCACCCGTGGGAGTGAGCAGTTCTTC. Protein sequence: CASSGTRGSEQFF.

J is TRBJ2-7 and V is TRBV5-6; the D is unclear. The CDR3 sequence is 15 residues long. Germline V CDR1 and CDR2: SGHDT, YYEEEE. The germline V and J ends were trimmed by 2 bases and 2 bases, with 14 bases remaining between them. The CDR3 spells CASSLPSPGTYEQYF. The CDR3 nucleotides read TGTGCCAGCAGCTTACCGTCCCCCGGTACCTACGAGCAGTACTTC. The whole variable domain, remainder taken from reference TRBV5-6 and TRBJ2-7, is DAGVTQSPTHLIKTRGQQVTLRCSPKSGHDTVSWYQQALGQGPQFIFQYYEEEERQRGNFPDRFSGHQFPNYSSELNVNALLLGDSALYLCASSLPSPGTYEQYFGPGTRLTVT.

The chain has TRBV12-3 or TRBV12-4 and TRBJ2-7; tentative D call: TRBD1 (6 bases). Trimming cost V 6 bases and J 3 bases, with 9 bases left between them. CDR3 length: 12 residues. In nucleotides, the CDR3 is TGTGCCAGCAGGGGGACACTCTACGAGCAGTACTTC. This encodes CASRGTLYEQYF.

The chain recombines TRBV27 with TRBJ1-2; 8 nucleotides agree with TRBD1. V was pared by 5 bases and J by 5 bases, with 16 bases of the junction left unmatched. The CDR3 runs to 17 residues. CDR1 is MNHEY, CDR2 SMNVEV, per germline (reference sequence). The CDR3 is CASSAGVSGGGGYGYTF. CDR3 nucleotides: TGTGCCAGCAGTGCAGGGGTTTCAGGGGGCGGTGGATATGGCTACACCTTC.

The table lists this clone with a few counts. This chain connects TRBV6-1 to TRBJ1-5; D remains unclear. Germline lookup yields CDR1 MNHNS and CDR2 SASEGT. This CDR3 spans 15 amino acids. Trimming took off 2 bases at V and 0 bases at J, with 8 bases between the two ends. The CDR3 nucleotides are TGTGCCAGCAGTGAAACACTATATAGCAATCAGCCCCAGCATTTT. Its translation is CASSETLYSNQPQHF.

This clone was detected only once. The genes are TRBV27 and TRBJ2-5; D is possibly TRBD2 (6 bases). With 4 bases removed from V and 0 bases from J, the gap between germline ends came to 12 bases. The germline gives CDR1 MNHEY, CDR2 SMNVEV (reference sequence). The CDR3 sequence is 15 residues long. CDR3: CASSSRDGYQETQYF. The CDR3 nucleotides read TGTGCCAGCAGTTCGCGGGACGGCTACCAAGAGACCCAGTACTTC.

The count of this clone is one. This rearrangement joins TRBV11-3 to TRBJ2-2, with D hard to call. CDR3 length: 12 residues. Trimming took off 5 bases at V and 8 bases at J, with 9 bases between the two ends. Germline V lookup: CDR1 SGHNT, CDR2 YENEEA. The CDR3 protein is CASSQVGGELFF. The DNA of the CDR3 is TGTGCCAGCAGCCAGGTTGGTGGGGAGCTGTTTTTT.

V usage is TRBV5-1 and J usage is TRBJ1-2, with D perhaps matching TRBD1 (5 bases). Germline loops: CDR1 SGHRS, CDR2 YFSETQ. The CDR3 has 14 amino acids. V shed 5 bases and J shed 0 bases, with 11 bases lying between them. Written as DNA, the CDR3 is TGCGCCAGCAGTCTGGGACCGACTAACTATGGCTACACCTTC. It translates to CASSLGPTNYGYTF.

This clone is a singleton in its sample. The chain is built from TRBV28 and TRBJ1-4, with D possibly being TRBD1 (6 bases). V lost 11 bases and J 1 base, leaving 20 bases between the germline ends. Germline CDR1 and CDR2: MDHEN and SYDVKM. The CDR3 has 16 residues. The CDR3 DNA reads as TGTGCCTCCCAGGGGCAGGGGTCGGTAACTAATGAAAAACTGTTTTTT. Residues: CASQGQGSVTNEKLFF.

This chain links TRBV7-9 with TRBJ1-6; D ambiguous. This CDR3 has 17 amino acids. V shed 6 bases and J shed 7 bases, with 22 bases lying between them. CDR1 and CDR2 from the germline V gene are SEHNR and FQNEAQ (reference sequence). The CDR3 region is CASRTIKGGTGNSPLHF. CDR3 coding DNA: TGTGCCAGCAGAACGATAAAAGGCGGAACTGGGAATTCACCCCTCCACTTT.

The CDR3 DNA reads as TGTGCCAGCAGCCTCGGCAGGGAAAATTCACCCCTCCACTTT. Protein product: CASSLGRENSPLHF. V and J are TRBV11-2 and TRBJ1-6, with D perhaps matching TRBD1 (5 bases). This CDR3 contains 14 residues. Trimming left V 5 bases short and J 7 bases short, with 12 bases between. Germline V gene sequence: CDR1 SGHAT, CDR2 FQNNGV.